This T cell receptor (beta chain) derives from a study of OX40 agonist ivuxolimab in advanced cancers. Profiling relied on immunoSEQ multiplex PCR, and the TCRdb table lists in-frame clones only, not all of them. The sample contains about 100,000 clones, approximately 90% of which appear only once. From germline, CDR1 is GTSNPN and CDR2 SVGIG (reference sequence). The V gene lost 5 bases and the J gene lost 0 bases, with 13 bases spanning the gap. CDR3 length equals 14 residues. Blood was sampled at baseline, cycle 4 day 1, and cycle 7 day 1. The chain joins TRBV30 to TRBJ1-1; TRBD1 might be the D (5 bases). The clonotype comes from an adult with an advanced solid tumor such as melanoma, head and neck, liver or kidney cancer. The starting material was CD4+ or CD8+ T cells sorted from blood, obtained in a trial of the OX40 agonist ivuxolimab. The CDR3 nucleotides read TGTGCCTGGGACAGTGGAGAGATGAACACTGAAGCTTTCTTT. It is translated as CAWDSGEMNTEAFF.